The following is a TCR beta chain sequence with its context. The sample comes from a study of T cells expressing NK-cell markers. The authors generated TCR beta cDNA through 5'RACE template switching with UMIs. With the 5' RACE reads reprocessed, TCRdb shows one record per CDR3 protein and no DNA. This sample's clone table lists about 150,000 distinct CDR3 sequences. The receptor comes from a woman in her forties or fifties in good health. Source material: blood T cells: a sorted CD56 or NKG2C T cell subset, CD4+ or CD8+ T cells, or bulk PBMC T cells (not recorded which).

The CDR3 loop reads CASSVARDRINTGELFF. The genes are TRBV9 and TRBJ2-2. Germline lookup yields CDR1 SGDLS and CDR2 YYNGEE. This CDR3 contains 17 residues.